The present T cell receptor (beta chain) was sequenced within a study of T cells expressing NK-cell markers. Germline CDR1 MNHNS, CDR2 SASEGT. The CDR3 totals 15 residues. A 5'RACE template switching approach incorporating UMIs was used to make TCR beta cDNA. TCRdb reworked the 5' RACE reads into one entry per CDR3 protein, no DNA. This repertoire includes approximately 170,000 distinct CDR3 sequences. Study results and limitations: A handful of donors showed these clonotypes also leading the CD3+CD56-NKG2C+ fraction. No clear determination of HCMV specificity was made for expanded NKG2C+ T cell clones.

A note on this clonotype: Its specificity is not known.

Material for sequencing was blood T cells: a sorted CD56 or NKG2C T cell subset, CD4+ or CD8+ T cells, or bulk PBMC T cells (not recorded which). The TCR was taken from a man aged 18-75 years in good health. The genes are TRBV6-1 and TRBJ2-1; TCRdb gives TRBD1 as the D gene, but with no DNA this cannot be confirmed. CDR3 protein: CASSEGQGSRYEQFF.